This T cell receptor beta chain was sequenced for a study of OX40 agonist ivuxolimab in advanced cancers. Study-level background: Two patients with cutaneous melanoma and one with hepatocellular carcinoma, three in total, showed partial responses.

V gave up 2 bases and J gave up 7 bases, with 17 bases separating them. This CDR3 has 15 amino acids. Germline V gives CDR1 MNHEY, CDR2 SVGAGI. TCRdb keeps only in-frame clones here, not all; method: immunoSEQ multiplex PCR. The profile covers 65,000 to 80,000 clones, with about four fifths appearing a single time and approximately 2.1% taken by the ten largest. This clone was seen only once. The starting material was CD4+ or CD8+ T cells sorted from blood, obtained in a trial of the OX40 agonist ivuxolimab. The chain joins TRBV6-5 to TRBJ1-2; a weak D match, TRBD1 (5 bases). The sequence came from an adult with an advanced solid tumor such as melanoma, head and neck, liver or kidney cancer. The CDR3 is CASSYANTGFSGYTF. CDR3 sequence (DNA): TGTGCCAGCAGTTACGCTAATACAGGATTTAGTGGCTACACCTTC.